By proportion, the clone carrying this T cell receptor beta chain is medium-sized (0.01 to 0.1%). Its antigen remains unknown. The sample is drawn from a study of metastatic and nonmetastatic thyroid tumors. Thyroid surgery took place with no prior treatment in any patient. CDR1 is KGHDR, CDR2 SFDVKD, per germline. The CDR3 loop spans 16 amino acids. Trimming left V 1 base short and J 0 bases short, with 9 bases between. In the study's own analysis: Clinicopathological groups of papillary thyroid cancer showed CDR3 differences that were used to build a distant-metastasis classifier. TCRdb re-called clones from the PCR reads using MiXCR. The authors' filters were not applied to this entry. The sample yields some 17,000 clones, approximately 25% seen once. Study-level results: Within blood and tumor, benign nodules reportedly had significantly lower TCR beta diversity than malignant thyroid tumors did.

The sample was adjacent normal tissue. This receptor was obtained from a female donor with papillary thyroid cancer or a benign thyroid nodule (not recorded which). Some clones in this sample may be carry-over from other donors' samples. The rearrangement joins TRBV24-1 to TRBJ2-1; D perhaps matches TRBD2 (6 bases). The CDR3 DNA follows: TGTGCCACCAGTGATTTTGGGGGGAGCTCCTACAATGAGCAGTTCTTC. It codes for CATSDFGGSSYNEQFF.